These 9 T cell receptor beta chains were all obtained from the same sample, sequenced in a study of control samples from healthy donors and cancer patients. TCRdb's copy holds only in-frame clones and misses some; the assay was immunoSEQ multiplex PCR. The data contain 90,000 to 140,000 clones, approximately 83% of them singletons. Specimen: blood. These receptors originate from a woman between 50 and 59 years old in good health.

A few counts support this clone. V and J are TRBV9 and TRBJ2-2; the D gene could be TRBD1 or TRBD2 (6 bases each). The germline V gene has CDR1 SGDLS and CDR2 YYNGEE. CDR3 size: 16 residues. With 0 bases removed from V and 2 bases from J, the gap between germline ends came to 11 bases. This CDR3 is CASSVDGGYNTGELFF. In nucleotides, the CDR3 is TGTGCCAGCAGCGTAGACGGGGGCTACAACACCGGGGAGCTGTTTTTT.

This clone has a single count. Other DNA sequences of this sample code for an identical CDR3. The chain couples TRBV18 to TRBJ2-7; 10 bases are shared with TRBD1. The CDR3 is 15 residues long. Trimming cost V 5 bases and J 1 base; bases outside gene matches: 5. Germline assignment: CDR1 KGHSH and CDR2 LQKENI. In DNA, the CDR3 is TGTGCCAGCTCAGACCGGGACAGGGGATCCTACGAGCAGTACTTC. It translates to CASSDRDRGSYEQYF. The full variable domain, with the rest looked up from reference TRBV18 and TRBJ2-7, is NAGVMQNPRHLVRRRGQEARLRCSPMKGHSHVYWYRQLPEEGLKFMVYLQKENIIDESGMPKERFSAEFPKEGPSILRIQQVVRGDSAAYFCASSDRDRGSYEQYFGPGTRLTVT.

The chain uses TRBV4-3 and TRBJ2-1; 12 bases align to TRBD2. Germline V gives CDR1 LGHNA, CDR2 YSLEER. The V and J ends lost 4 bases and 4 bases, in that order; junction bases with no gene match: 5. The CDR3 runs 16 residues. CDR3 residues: CASSLTGTSGYNEQFF. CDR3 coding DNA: TGCGCCAGCAGCCTAACCGGGACTAGCGGGTACAATGAGCAGTTCTTC.

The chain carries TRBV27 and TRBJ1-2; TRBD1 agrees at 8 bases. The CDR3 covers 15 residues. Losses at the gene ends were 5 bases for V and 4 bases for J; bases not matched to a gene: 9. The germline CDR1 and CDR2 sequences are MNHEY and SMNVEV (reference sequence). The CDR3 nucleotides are TGTGCCAGCAGTACCTCAGGGGGCGTCGGCTATGGCTACACCTTC. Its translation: CASSTSGGVGYGYTF.

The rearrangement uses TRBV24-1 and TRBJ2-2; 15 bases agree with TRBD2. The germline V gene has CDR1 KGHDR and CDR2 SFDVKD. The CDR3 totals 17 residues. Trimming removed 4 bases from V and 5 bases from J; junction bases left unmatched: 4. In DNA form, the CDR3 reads TGTGCCACCAGTGAGCGAGGACTAGCGGGAGGGACCGGGGAGCTGTTTTTT. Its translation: CATSERGLAGGTGELFF.

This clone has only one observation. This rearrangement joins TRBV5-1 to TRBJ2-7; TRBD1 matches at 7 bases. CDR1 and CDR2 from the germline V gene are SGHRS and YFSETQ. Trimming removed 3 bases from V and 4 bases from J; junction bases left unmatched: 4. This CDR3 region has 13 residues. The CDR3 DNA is TGCGCCAGCAGCTCTCAGGGGGAGTACGAGCAGTACTTC. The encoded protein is CASSSQGEYEQYF.

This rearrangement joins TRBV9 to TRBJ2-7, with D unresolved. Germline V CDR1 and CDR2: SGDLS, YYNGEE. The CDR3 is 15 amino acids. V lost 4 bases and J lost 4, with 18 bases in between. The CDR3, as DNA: TGTGCCAGCAGCCCGCTGGCCGGAAGGTCTTACGAGCAGTACTTC. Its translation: CASSPLAGRSYEQYF.

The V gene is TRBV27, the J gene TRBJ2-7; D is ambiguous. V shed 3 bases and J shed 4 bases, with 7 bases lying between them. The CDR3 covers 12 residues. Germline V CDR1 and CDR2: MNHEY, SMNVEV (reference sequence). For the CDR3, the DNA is TGTGCCAGCAGTTTCGAAGAGTACGAGCAGTACTTC. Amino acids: CASSFEEYEQYF.

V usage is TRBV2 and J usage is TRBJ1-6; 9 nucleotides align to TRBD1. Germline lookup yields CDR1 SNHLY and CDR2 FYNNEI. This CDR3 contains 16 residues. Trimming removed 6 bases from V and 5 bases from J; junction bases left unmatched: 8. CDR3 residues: CASRRDRAGDNSPLHF. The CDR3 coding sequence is TGTGCCAGCAGACGGGACAGGGCGGGAGATAATTCACCCCTCCACTTT.